The present T cell receptor (beta chain) was sequenced within a study of CD8+CD57+ T cells in acquired aplastic anemia. Study-wide background: Mean DNA quantity obtained from sorted CD4+ and CD8+ cells was around 3.2 ug.

It was patients with CD8+CD57+ cell expansion by flow cytometry who were chosen for sequencing. Acquired aplastic anemia of severe grade affected all patients. Study-level points and caveats: Both patients and controls carried the same twenty-nine CD8+ CDR3 sequences. CD8+ Simpson's diversity showed no significant patient-control difference.

Profiles of TCR beta VDJ and CDR3 were generated from a genomic DNA template. TCRdb ran MiXCR on the reads and lists one entry per CDR3 protein. The data contain roughly 100,000 distinct CDR3 sequences, 65% to 70% of them singletons. The germline V gene has CDR1 SQVTM and CDR2 ANQGSEA. The V end was cut by 4 bases, the J end by 0 bases, with 7 bases between. The CDR3 is 12 amino acids. This clonotype was observed a handful of times. Its antigen is as yet unknown. The sample consisted of sorted CD4+, CD8+, or CD8+CD57+ T cells (not recorded which) from PBMCs. The TCR was taken from a human donor with aplastic anemia. The chain recombines TRBV29-1 with TRBJ2-7; no reliable D call. This CDR3 is CSVGANSYEQYF. CDR3 DNA: TGCAGCGTTGGAGCCAACTCCTACGAGCAGTACTTC.